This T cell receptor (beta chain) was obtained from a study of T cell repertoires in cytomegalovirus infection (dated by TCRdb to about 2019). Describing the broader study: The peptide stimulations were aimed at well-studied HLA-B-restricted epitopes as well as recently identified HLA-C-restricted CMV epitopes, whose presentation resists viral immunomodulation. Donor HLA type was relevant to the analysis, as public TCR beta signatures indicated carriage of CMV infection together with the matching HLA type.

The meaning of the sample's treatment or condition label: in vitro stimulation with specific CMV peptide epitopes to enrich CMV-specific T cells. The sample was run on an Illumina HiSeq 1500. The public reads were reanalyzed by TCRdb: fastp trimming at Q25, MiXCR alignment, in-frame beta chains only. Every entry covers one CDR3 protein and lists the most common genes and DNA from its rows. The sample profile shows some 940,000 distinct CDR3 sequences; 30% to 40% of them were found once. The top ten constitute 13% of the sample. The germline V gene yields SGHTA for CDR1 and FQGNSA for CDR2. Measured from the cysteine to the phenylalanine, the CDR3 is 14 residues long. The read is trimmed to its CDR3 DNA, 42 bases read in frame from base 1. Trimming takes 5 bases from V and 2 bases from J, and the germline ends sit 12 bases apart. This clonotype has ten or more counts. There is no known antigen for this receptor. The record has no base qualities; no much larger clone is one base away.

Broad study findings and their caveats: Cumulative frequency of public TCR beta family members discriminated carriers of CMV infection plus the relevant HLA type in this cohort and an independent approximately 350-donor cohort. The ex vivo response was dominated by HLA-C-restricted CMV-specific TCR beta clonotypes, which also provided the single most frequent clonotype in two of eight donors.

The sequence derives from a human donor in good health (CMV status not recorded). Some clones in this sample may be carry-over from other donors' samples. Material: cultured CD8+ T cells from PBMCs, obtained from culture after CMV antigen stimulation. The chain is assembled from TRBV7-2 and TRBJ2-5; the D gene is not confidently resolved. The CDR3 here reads CASSPIASQETQYF. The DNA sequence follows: TGTGCCAGCAGCCCCATCGCTTCACAAGAGACCCAGTACTTC.